This T cell receptor beta chain was obtained from a study of blood T cells in healthy people across ages. A sample-barcoded 5' primer and a J-beta primer mix were used in a second PCR of about 7 to 12 cycles. Researchers report that a template-switch adaptor with 12 random nucleotides tagged each cDNA molecule. TCRdb reprocessed the 5' RACE reads via MiXCR and lists one record per CDR3 protein. The table records 1.5 million to 2 million distinct CDR3 sequences, 28% of them present only once. Comment on this clonotype: Its antigen is not identified.

Every sample gave at least 5 micrograms of total RNA when it was extracted. V dropped 6 bases and J dropped 4 bases, with 18 bases sitting between them. The CDR3 has 15 amino acids. Whole-study results and caveats: More naive CD4+ cells and higher diversity marked long-lived donors relative to aged donors. Diversity of TCR beta per million T cells declined in a roughly linear way with age.

The sequenced sample was blood. The chain combines TRBV12-3 or TRBV12-4 with TRBJ2-5, with D perhaps TRBD1 or TRBD2 (6 bases each). The TCR was taken from a woman aged 30 to 39 in good health. The chain's CDR3 is CASSPARGARETQYF. DNA of the CDR3: TGTGCCAGCAGCCCCGCTAGGGGGGCTAGAGAGACCCAGTACTTC.